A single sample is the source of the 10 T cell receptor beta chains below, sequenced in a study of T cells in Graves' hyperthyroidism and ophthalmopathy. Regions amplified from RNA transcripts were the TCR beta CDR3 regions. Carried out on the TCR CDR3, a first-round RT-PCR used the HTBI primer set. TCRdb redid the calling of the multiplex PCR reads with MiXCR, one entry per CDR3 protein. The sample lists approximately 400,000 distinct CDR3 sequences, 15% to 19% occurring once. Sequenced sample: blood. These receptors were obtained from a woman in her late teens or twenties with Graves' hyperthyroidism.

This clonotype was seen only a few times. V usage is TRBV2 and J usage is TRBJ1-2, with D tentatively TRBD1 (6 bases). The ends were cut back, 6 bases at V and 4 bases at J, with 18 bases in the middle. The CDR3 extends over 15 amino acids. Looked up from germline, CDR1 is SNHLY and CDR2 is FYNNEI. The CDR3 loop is CASRVGGPAVYGYTF. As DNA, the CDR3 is TGTGCCAGCAGGGTAGGGGGGCCCGCAGTCTATGGCTACACCTTC.

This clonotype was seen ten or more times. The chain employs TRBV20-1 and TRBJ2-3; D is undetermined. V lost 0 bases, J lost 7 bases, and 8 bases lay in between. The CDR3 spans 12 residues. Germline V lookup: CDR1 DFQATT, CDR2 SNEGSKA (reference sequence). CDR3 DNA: TGCAGTGCTAGAGAAGCAGAATATACGCAGTATTTT. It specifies CSAREAEYTQYF.

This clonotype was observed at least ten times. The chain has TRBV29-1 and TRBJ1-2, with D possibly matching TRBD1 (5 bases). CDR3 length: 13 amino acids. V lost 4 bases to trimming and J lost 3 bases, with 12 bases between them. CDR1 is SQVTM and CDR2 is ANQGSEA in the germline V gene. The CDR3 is CSVGTGGDYGYTF. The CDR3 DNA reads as TGCAGCGTTGGGACTGGGGGTGACTATGGCTACACCTTC.

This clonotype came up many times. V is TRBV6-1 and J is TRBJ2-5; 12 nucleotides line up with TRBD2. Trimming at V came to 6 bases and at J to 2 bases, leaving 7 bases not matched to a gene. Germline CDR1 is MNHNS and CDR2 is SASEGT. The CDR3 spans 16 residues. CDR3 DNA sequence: TGTGCCAGCAGCCGTGGACTAGCGGGGTCTCAAGAGACCCAGTACTTC. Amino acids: CASSRGLAGSQETQYF.

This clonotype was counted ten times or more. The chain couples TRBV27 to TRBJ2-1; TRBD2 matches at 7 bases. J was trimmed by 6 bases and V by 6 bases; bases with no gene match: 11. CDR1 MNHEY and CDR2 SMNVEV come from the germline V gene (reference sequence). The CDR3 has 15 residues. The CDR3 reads CASSSSATSFNEQFF. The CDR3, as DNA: TGTGCCAGCAGCTCTTCCGCGACTAGCTTCAATGAGCAGTTCTTC.

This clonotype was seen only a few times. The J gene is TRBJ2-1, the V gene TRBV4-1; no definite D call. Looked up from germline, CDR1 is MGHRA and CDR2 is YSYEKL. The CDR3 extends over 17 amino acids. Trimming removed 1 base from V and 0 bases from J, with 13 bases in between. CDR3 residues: CASSQGPGRLSYNEQFF. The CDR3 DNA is TGCGCCAGCAGCCAAGGGCCCGGGCGGCTCTCCTACAATGAGCAGTTCTTC.

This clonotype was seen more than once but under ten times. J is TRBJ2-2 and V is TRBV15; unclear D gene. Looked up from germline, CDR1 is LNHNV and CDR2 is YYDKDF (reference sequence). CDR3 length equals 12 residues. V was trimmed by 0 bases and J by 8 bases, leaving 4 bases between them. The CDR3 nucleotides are TGTGCCACCAGCAGAGATCATGGGGAGCTGTTTTTT. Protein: CATSRDHGELFF.

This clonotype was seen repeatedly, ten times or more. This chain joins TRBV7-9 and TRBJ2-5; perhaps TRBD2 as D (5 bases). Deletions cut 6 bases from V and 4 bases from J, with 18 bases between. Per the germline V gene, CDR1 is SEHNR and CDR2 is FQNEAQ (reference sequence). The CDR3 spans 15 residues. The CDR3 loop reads CASSPRSGIGETQYF. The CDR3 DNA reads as TGTGCCAGCAGTCCCAGGAGCGGCATAGGAGAGACCCAGTACTTC.

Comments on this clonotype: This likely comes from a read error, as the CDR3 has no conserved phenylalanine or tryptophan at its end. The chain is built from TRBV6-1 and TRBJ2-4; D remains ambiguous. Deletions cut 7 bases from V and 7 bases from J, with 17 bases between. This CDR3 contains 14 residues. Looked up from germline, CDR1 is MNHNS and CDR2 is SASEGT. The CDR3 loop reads CASNPATPGNIQYS. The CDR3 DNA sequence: TGTGCCAGCAACCCGGCGACTCCCGGGAACATTCAGTACTCC.

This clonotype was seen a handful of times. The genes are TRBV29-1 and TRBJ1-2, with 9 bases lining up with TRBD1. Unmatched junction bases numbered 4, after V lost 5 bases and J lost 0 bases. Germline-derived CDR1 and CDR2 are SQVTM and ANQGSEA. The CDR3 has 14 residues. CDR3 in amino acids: CSVPDRGTNYGYTF. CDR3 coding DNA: TGCAGCGTTCCGGACAGGGGCACTAACTATGGCTACACCTTC.